This T cell receptor (beta chain) was sequenced for a study of PD-L1 blockade in urothelial cancer. Study overall: Prior chemotherapy in patients spanned 0 to 3 regimens.

Data came from immunoSEQ multiplex PCR; TCRdb stores just in-frame clones and leaves some out. The table lists about 84,000 clones, about 80% of them singletons. Germline V lookup: CDR1 MNHNS, CDR2 SASEGT. The CDR3 loop spans 13 amino acids. The V gene lost 2 bases and the J gene lost 11 bases, with 14 bases spanning the gap. The receptor's source is a man in his 70s with urothelial cancer. The rearrangement uses TRBV6-1 and TRBJ2-3; D may be TRBD1 (6 bases). Sequencing used PBMCs, obtained around atezolizumab (anti-PD-L1) treatment. The CDR3 bases are TGTGCCAGCAGTGAAAATATGGGACAACTGCAGTATTTT. Its protein is CASSENMGQLQYF.